This note documents a single T cell receptor beta chain sequence. The antigen is unknown. The data belong to a study of cytomegalovirus exposure and HLA in healthy donors. Per the germline V gene, CDR1 is SGHVS and CDR2 is FNYEAQ. The CDR3 covers 14 residues. Germline trimming cut 2 bases from V and 5 bases from J; bases unmatched to any gene: 0. The primer mix had 60 Vbeta and 13 Jbeta primers. TCRdb's copy holds only in-frame clones and misses some; the assay was immunoSEQ multiplex PCR. This table has roughly 63,000 clones, more than 70% appearing once. Findings of the study overall: The study dropped some indistinguishable V segments, TRBV6-2 and TRBV6-3 among them. High specificity and sensitivity for cytomegalovirus status were reported for the classifier. The authors later found TCR association rates varying by HLA locus, with DRB1 most and HLA-C fewest.

This chain links TRBV7-6 with TRBJ2-7; 13 positions match TRBD2. The TCR originated in a man in his forties or fifties in good health and CMV-seropositive. Sequencing used PBMCs. The CDR3 loop is CASSLTSGRDEQYF. DNA of the CDR3: TGTGCCAGCAGCTTAACTAGCGGGAGGGACGAGCAGTACTTC.